The rows below give T cell receptor beta chains drawn from one sample of a study of T cells in Graves' hyperthyroidism and ophthalmopathy. MiXCR, applied by TCRdb to the multiplex PCR reads, yields one record per CDR3 protein. Seen here are roughly 840,000 distinct CDR3 sequences, 38% observed once, and the top ten hold approximately 10%. The sequencing input was blood. All receptors come from a young man with Graves' hyperthyroidism. The CDR3 runs from the conserved cysteine through the conserved F or W. The D gene is left open where the match is weak. Rows may omit the clone size; those that give it use once, few, many or a size class.

j_gene: TRBJ1-1; abundance: -; v_gene: TRBV7-9; d_gene: -; CDR3nt: TGTGCCAGCTCAAGGGACGACACTGAAGCTTTCTTT; CDR3aa: CASSRDDTEAFF
j_gene: TRBJ1-3; abundance: -; v_gene: TRBV20-1; d_gene: TRBD1; CDR3nt: TGCAGTGCGCGAAACAGGGGAGTCACTGGAAACACCATATATTTT; CDR3aa: CSARNRGVTGNTIYF
j_gene: TRBJ1-1; abundance: few; v_gene: TRBV28; d_gene: -; CDR3nt: TGTGCCAGCAGCCATGGGCGCGAGGCTGAAGCTTTCTTT; CDR3aa: CASSHGREAEAFF
j_gene: TRBJ2-2; abundance: -; v_gene: TRBV13; d_gene: TRBD2; CDR3nt: TGTGCCAGCAGCTTTAGCGGGGAGGCCGGGGAGCTGTTTTTT; CDR3aa: CASSFSGEAGELFF
j_gene: TRBJ2-7; abundance: -; v_gene: TRBV10-3; d_gene: -; CDR3nt: TGTGCCATCAGTGACAAGACTAGTGGGAAATACCCCCCCTACGAGCAGTACTTC; CDR3aa: CAISDKTSGKYPPYEQYF
j_gene: TRBJ1-2; abundance: few; v_gene: TRBV12-3/TRBV12-4; d_gene: -; CDR3nt: TGTGCCAGCAGTTTAAACAACGAGTATGGCTACACCTTC; CDR3aa: CASSLNNEYGYTF
j_gene: TRBJ2-7; abundance: -; v_gene: TRBV20-1; d_gene: TRBD2; CDR3nt: TGCAGTGCGGCGGGAGGGTTCGCCTACGAGCAGTACTTC; CDR3aa: CSAAGGFAYEQYF
j_gene: TRBJ1-2; abundance: -; v_gene: TRBV7-2; d_gene: -; CDR3nt: TGTGCCAGCAGCTTAGTGCCAGGGTATGACTATGGCTACACCTTC; CDR3aa: CASSLVPGYDYGYTF
j_gene: TRBJ2-2; abundance: -; v_gene: TRBV10-3; d_gene: -; CDR3nt: TGTGCCATCAGGGGTACAGTGAACACCGGGGAGCTGTTTTTT; CDR3aa: CAIRGTVNTGELFF
j_gene: TRBJ2-5; abundance: many; v_gene: TRBV29-1; d_gene: -; CDR3nt: TGCAGCGGACGGACAGCCCTAAAGGGGACCCAGTACTTC; CDR3aa: CSGRTALKGTQYF
j_gene: TRBJ1-1; abundance: -; v_gene: TRBV10-3; d_gene: -; CDR3nt: TGTGCCACGCGGTTAGGCGCTGAAGCTTTCTTT; CDR3aa: CATRLGAEAFF
j_gene: TRBJ1-2; abundance: -; v_gene: TRBV2; d_gene: -; CDR3nt: TGTGCCAGCAGTGACAGGGTGGGCCGGAGCTACACCTTC; CDR3aa: CASSDRVGRSYTF
j_gene: TRBJ2-2; abundance: -; v_gene: TRBV7-9; d_gene: TRBD1; CDR3nt: TGTGCCAGCAGCTCGACAGGGCCCAGGGAGCTGTTTTTT; CDR3aa: CASSSTGPRELFF
j_gene: TRBJ1-2; abundance: -; v_gene: TRBV29-1; d_gene: TRBD1; CDR3nt: TGCAGCTTCCAGGGGGCGGAGGGCTACACCTTC; CDR3aa: CSFQGAEGYTF
j_gene: TRBJ1-4; abundance: -; v_gene: TRBV20-1; d_gene: -; CDR3nt: TGCAGTGCGAACGACAGACGGTTTTTT; CDR3aa: CSANDRRFF
j_gene: TRBJ1-6; abundance: few; v_gene: TRBV12-3/TRBV12-4; d_gene: -; CDR3nt: TGTGCCAGCAGTTTTGCCCTTTCTAATTCACCCCTCCACTTT; CDR3aa: CASSFALSNSPLHF
j_gene: TRBJ1-1; abundance: few; v_gene: TRBV12-3/TRBV12-4; d_gene: -; CDR3nt: TGTGCCAGCATTCAGGGATCGAACACTGAAGCTTTCTTT; CDR3aa: CASIQGSNTEAFF